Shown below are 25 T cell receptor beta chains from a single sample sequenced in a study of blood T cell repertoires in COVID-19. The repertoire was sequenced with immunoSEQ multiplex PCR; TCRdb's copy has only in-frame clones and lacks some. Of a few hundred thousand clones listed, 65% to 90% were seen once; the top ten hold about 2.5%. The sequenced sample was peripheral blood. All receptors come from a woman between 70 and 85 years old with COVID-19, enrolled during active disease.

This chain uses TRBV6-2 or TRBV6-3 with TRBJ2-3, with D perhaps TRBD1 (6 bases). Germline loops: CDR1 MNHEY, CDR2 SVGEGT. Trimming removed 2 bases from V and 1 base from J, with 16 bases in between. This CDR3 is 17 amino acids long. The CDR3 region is CASSYPPRQVGTDTQYF. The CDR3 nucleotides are TGTGCCAGCAGTTACCCGCCCCGACAGGTGGGCACAGATACGCAGTATTTT.

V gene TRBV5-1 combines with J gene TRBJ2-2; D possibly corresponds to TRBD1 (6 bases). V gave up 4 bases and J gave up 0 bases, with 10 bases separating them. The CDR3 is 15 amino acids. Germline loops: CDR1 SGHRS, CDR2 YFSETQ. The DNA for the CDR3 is TGCGCCAGCAGCGTGGGACATACGAACACCGGGGAGCTGTTTTTT. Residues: CASSVGHTNTGELFF.

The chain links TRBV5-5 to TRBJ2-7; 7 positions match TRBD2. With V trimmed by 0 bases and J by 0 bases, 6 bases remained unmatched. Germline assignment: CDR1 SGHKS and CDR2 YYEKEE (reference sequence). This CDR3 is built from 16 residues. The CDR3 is CASSLAPSGNSYEQYF. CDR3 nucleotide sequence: TGTGCCAGCAGCTTGGCCCCTAGCGGTAACTCCTACGAGCAGTACTTC.

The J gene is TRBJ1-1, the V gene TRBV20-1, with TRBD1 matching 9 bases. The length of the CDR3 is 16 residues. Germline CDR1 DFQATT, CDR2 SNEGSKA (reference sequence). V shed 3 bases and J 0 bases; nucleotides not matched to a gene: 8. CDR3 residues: CSASNRQGVVNTEAFF. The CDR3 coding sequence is TGCAGTGCTAGTAATAGACAGGGGGTAGTGAACACTGAAGCTTTCTTT.

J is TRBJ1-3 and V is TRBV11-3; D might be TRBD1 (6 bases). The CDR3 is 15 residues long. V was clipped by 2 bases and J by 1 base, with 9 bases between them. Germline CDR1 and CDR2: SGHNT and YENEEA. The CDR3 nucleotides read TGTGCCAGCAGCTTATCAGGGGTGTCTGGAAACACCATATATTTT. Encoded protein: CASSLSGVSGNTIYF. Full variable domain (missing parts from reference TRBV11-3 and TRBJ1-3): EAGVVQSPRYKIIEKKQPVAFWCNPISGHNTLYWYLQNLGQGPELLIRYENEEAVDDSQLPKDRFSAERLKGVDSTLKIQPAELGDSAVYLCASSLSGVSGNTIYFGEGSWLTVV.

Here the CDR3 reads CASSPSTGDTYGYTF. The CDR3 nucleotides read TGTGCCAGTAGTCCGTCGACAGGGGATACCTATGGCTACACCTTC. The gene calls are TRBV19 and TRBJ1-2; 8 nucleotides align to TRBD1. The CDR3 contains 15 residues. V lost 5 bases, J lost 4 bases, and 9 bases stayed unmatched. Germline lookup yields CDR1 LNHDA and CDR2 SQIVND (reference sequence).

This CDR3 is CASSLSGEDGYTF. CDR3 DNA sequence: TGTGCCAGCAGTTTATCGGGGGAGGATGGCTACACCTTC. The V gene is TRBV12-3 or TRBV12-4, the J gene TRBJ1-2, with TRBD1 as a possible D gene (5 bases). CDR3 length: 13 residues. Trimming took 2 bases from V and 6 from J, leaving 10 bases between them.

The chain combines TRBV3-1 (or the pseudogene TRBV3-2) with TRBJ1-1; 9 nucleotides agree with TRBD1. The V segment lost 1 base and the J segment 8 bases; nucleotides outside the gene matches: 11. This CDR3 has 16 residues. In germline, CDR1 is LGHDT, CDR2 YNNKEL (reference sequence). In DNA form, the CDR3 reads TGTGCCAGCAGCCAAGGTAAGGGGACAGGGTCGGGAGAAGCTTTCTTT. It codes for CASSQGKGTGSGEAFF.

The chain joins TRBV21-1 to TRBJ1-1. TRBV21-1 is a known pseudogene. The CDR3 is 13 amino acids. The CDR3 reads CASSTWWRTEAFF. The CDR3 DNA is TGTGCCAGCAGCACCTGGTGGAGAACTGAAGCTTTCTTT.

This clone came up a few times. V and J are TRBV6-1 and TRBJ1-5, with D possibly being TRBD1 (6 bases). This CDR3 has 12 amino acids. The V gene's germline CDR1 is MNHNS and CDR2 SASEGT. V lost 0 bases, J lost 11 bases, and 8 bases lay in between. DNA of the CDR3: TGTGCCAGCAGTGAAGCAACAGGGTCCCAGCATTTT. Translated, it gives CASSEATGSQHF.

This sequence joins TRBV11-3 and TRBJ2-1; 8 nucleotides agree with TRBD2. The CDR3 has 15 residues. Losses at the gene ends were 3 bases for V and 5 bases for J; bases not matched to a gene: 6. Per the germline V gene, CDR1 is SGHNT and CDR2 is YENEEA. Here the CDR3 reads CASSLTSGGNNEQFF. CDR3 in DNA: TGTGCCAGCAGCTTGACAAGCGGGGGTAACAATGAGCAGTTCTTC.

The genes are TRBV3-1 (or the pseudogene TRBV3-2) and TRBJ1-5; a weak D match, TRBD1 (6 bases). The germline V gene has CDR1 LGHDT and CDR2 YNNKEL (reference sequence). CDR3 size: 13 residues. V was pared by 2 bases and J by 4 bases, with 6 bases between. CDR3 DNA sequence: TGTGCCAGCAGCCAAACAGGGAATCAGCCCCAGCATTTT. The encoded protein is CASSQTGNQPQHF.

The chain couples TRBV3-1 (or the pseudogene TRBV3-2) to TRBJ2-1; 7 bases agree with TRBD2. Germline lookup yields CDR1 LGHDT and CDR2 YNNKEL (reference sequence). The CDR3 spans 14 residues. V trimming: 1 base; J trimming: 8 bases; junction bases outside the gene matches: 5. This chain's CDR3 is CASSQVAGRDEQFF. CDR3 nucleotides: TGTGCCAGCAGCCAAGTGGCGGGGAGGGATGAGCAGTTCTTC.

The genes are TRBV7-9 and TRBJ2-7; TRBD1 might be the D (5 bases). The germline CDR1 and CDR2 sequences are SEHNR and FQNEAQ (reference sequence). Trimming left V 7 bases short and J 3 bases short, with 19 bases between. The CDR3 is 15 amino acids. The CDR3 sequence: CASTKYASGIYEQYF. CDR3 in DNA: TGTGCCAGCACCAAATATGCGTCAGGGATCTACGAGCAGTACTTC.

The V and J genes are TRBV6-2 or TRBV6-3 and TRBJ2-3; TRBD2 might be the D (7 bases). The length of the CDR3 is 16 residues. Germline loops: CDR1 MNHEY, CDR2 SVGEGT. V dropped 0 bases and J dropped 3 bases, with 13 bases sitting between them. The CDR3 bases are TGTGCCAGCAGTTACTCGAGGACTAGGGGGACAGATACGCAGTATTTT. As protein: CASSYSRTRGTDTQYF.

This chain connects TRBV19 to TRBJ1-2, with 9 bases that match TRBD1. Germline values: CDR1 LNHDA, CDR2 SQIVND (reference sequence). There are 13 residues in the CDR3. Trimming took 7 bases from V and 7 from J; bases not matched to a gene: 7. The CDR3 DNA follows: TGTGCCAGTACCCTGGACAGGGGCGGTGGCTACACCTTC. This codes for CASTLDRGGGYTF.

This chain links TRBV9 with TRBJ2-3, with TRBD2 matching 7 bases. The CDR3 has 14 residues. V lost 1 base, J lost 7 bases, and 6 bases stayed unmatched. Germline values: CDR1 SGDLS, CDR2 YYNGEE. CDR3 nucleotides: TGTGCCAGCAGCGTACAGGGAGGGGACTATACGCAGTATTTT. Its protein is CASSVQGGDYTQYF. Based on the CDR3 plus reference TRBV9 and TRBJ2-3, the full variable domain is DSGVTQTPKHLITATGQRVTLRCSPRSGDLSVYWYQQSLDQGLQFLIQYYNGEERAKGNILERFSAQQFPDLHSELNLSSLELGDSALYFCASSVQGGDYTQYFGPGTRLTVL.

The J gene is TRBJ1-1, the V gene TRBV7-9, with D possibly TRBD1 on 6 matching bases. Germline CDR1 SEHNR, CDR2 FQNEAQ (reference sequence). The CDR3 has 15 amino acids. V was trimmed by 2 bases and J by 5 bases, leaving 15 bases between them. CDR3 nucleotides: TGTGCCAGCAGCTTAAACACAGGGTCACAGACTGAAGCTTTCTTT. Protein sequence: CASSLNTGSQTEAFF. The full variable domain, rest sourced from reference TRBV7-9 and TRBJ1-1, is DTGVSQNPRHKITKRGQNVTFRCDPISEHNRLYWYRQTLGQGPEFLTYFQNEAQLEKSRLLSDRFSAERPKGSFSTLEIQRTEQGDSAMYLCASSLNTGSQTEAFFGQGTRLTVV.

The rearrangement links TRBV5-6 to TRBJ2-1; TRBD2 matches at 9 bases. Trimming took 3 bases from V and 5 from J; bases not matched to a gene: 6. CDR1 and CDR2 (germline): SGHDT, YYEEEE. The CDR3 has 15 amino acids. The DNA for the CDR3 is TGTGCCAGCAGCTCTCTTAGCGGGAGAAACAATGAGCAGTTCTTC. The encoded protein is CASSSLSGRNNEQFF.

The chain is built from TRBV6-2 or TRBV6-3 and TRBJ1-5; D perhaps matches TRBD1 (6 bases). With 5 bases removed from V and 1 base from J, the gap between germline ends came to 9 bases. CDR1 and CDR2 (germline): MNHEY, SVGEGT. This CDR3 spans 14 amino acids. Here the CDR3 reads CASSRTVSNQPQHF. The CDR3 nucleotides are TGTGCCAGCAGTCGGACAGTAAGCAATCAGCCCCAGCATTTT.

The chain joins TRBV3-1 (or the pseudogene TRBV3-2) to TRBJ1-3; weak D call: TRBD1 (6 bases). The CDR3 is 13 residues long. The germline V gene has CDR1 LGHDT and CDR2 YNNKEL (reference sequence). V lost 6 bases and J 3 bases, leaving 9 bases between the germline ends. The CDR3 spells CASRTGIGNTIYF. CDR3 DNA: TGTGCCAGCAGAACAGGGATTGGAAACACCATATATTTT.

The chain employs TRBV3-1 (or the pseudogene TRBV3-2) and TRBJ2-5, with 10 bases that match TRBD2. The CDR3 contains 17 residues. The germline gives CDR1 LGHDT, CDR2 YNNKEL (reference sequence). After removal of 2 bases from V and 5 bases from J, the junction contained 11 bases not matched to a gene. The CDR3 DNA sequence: TGTGCCAGCAGCCAACCCCGGGTAGCGGGAGGTGGTGAGACCCAGTACTTC. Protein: CASSQPRVAGGGETQYF.

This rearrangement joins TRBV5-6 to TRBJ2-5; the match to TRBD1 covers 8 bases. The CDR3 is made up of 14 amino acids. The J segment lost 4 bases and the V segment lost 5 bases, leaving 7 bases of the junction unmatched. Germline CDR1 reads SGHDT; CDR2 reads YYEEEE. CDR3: CASRDRTGRETQYF. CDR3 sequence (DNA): TGTGCCAGCAGAGATAGGACAGGGAGAGAGACCCAGTACTTC.

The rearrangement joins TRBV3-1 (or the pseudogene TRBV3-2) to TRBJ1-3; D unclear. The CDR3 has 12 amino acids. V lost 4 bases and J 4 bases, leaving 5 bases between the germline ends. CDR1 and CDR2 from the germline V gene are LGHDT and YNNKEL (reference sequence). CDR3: CASSPTGNTIYF. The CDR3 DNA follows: TGTGCCAGCAGCCCGACAGGAAACACCATATATTTT.

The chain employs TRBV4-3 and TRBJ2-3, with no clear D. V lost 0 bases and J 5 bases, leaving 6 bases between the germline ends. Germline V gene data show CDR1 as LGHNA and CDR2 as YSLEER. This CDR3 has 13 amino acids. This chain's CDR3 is CASSQERGDTQYF. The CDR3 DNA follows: TGCGCCAGCAGCCAAGAGAGAGGAGATACGCAGTATTTT.